This is a list of T cell receptor beta chains from one sample in a study of CD8+ T cells in alopecia areata. The repertoire was sequenced with immunoSEQ multiplex PCR; TCRdb's copy has only in-frame clones and lacks some. Of fewer than 150,000 clones in the sample, 45% to 65% were seen once. Sequences were derived from CD4+ T cells sorted from blood, sampled at week 0. The receptors were sampled from a human donor with alopecia areata. CDR3s include the opening cysteine and the closing phenylalanine or tryptophan. A D gene is named only where the DNA matches it firmly. Not all rows give a size; the values are once, few, many and, for expanded clones, a class.

TGCGCCAGCAGACCCACAGGGCTCGCGGACATTCAGTACTTC	CASRPTGLADIQYF	TRBV5-1	NA	TRBJ2-4	NA
TGCGCCAGCAGCTTGAAGGCCGAAGCCGGGGAGCTGTTTTTT	CASSLKAEAGELFF	TRBV5-1	few	TRBJ2-2	NA
TGTGCCAGCAGCTTAACTTTAGCGGGAGGCGAGCAGTACTTC	CASSLTLAGGEQYF	TRBV7-3	once	TRBJ2-7	TRBD2
TGTGCCAGCAGCTTAAGGGTCGGCACCGGGGAGCTGTTTTTT	CASSLRVGTGELFF	TRBV5-4	NA	TRBJ2-2	NA
TGTGCCAGCTCACCAACCACCGGCACAGATACGCAGTATTTT	CASSPTTGTDTQYF	TRBV18	NA	TRBJ2-3	NA
TGTGCCAGCAGCTTAGAGGATACGCAGTATTTT	CASSLEDTQYF	TRBV7-2	NA	TRBJ2-3	NA
TGTGCCAGCAGCCCAGGCCCGTACAATGAGCAGTTCTTC	CASSPGPYNEQFF	TRBV7-3	NA	TRBJ2-1	NA
TGTGCCAGCAGTTACTCTAGACAGTTGGCGCAGTATTTT	CASSYSRQLAQYF	TRBV6-5	NA	TRBJ2-3	NA
TGTGCCAGCAGCTGGGGACAGGGCTTGCAATCACCCCTCCACTTT	CASSWGQGLQSPLHF	TRBV5-4	few	TRBJ1-6	TRBD1
TGTGCCAGCAGCATGGGACAGGGGGACGAGCAGTACTTC	CASSMGQGDEQYF	TRBV7-3	few	TRBJ2-7	TRBD1
TGTGCCAGCAGGGCAGGGAGGGAGCAGTACTTC	CASRAGREQYF	TRBV6-5	NA	TRBJ2-7	NA
TGCAGCGTCGCTCCCCGCCAGAGCAATGAGCAGTTCTTC	CSVAPRQSNEQFF	TRBV29-1	NA	TRBJ2-1	NA
TGTGCCAGCAGTTTCCAGGGGGTATCCTACGAGCAGTACTTC	CASSFQGVSYEQYF	TRBV28	NA	TRBJ2-7	TRBD1
TGCGCCAGCATTGACAGTTCTGGGGCCAACGTCCTGACTTTC	CASIDSSGANVLTF	TRBV5-1	few	TRBJ2-6	NA
TGTGCCAGCAGTTTACAGGGGAACGGGTACAATGAGCAGTTCTTC	CASSLQGNGYNEQFF	TRBV28	once	TRBJ2-1	NA
TGTGCCAGCAGCGTAGCACCCATGAACACTGAAGCTTTCTTT	CASSVAPMNTEAFF	TRBV9	NA	TRBJ1-1	NA
TGTGCCAGCAACCGGGTGGGTGAGACCCAGTACTTC	CASNRVGETQYF	TRBV5-6	once	TRBJ2-5	NA
TGTGCCAGCAGCCAATATCAAGGGGGGCACTATGGCTACACCTTC	CASSQYQGGHYGYTF	TRBV14	NA	TRBJ1-2	NA
TGTGCCTGGAGCCCCGGGGTAGGGAACGGCTACGAGCAGTACTTC	CAWSPGVGNGYEQYF	TRBV30	NA	TRBJ2-7	NA
TGTGCCAGCAGCTTAAGGCCGGGGGATCTCTATGGCTACACCTTC	CASSLRPGDLYGYTF	TRBV7-3	NA	TRBJ1-2	NA
TGTGCCAGCAGTGAAGGGAGGCGGGAGACCCAGTACTTC	CASSEGRRETQYF	TRBV2	NA	TRBJ2-5	NA
TGCGCCAGCAGCTCGGGGACTAGCGTGCACTACGAGCAGTACTTC	CASSSGTSVHYEQYF	TRBV5-1	NA	TRBJ2-7	TRBD2
TGTGCCAGCAGTTTAGTTGGATCTCAATACGAGCAGTACTTC	CASSLVGSQYEQYF	TRBV28	once	TRBJ2-7	NA
TGTGCCAGCAGTGGCCGGGACCGAAGCTCTGGGGCCAACGTCCTGACTTTC	CASSGRDRSSGANVLTF	TRBV25-1	NA	TRBJ2-6	NA
TGCGCCAGCAGCTTGGACAGGAACTTATATGGCTACACCTTC	CASSLDRNLYGYTF	TRBV5-1	NA	TRBJ1-2	NA
TGTGCCAGCAGCTTCCGGACTAGCGCCAACTACAATGAGCAGTTCTTC	CASSFRTSANYNEQFF	TRBV11-2	NA	TRBJ2-1	TRBD2
TGTGCCAGCAGACCTTTTACAGGGGGCGCCTACGAGCAGTACTTC	CASRPFTGGAYEQYF	TRBV27	NA	TRBJ2-7	TRBD1
TGTGCCAGCAGCTTTCGATACAATCAGCCCCAGCATTTT	CASSFRYNQPQHF	TRBV7-2	NA	TRBJ1-5	NA
TGTGCCAGCAGTCCTCGGACACCGAACACCGGGGAGCTGTTTTTT	CASSPRTPNTGELFF	TRBV28	few	TRBJ2-2	NA
TGTGCCAGCGGCAGAGATTTCTCCTACGAGCAGTACTTC	CASGRDFSYEQYF	TRBV5-6	few	TRBJ2-7	NA
TGTGCCAGTAGTATAGTCGAACCTAATCAGCCCCAGCATTTT	CASSIVEPNQPQHF	TRBV19	NA	TRBJ1-5	NA
TGTGCCAGCAGTGAAGCGGGTCTACAGGGGGCGCGTGAGCAGTACTTC	CASSEAGLQGAREQYF	TRBV2	NA	TRBJ2-7	TRBD1
TGTGCCAGCAGCCCCGGGACAGGGGAAGAAAAACTGTTTTTT	CASSPGTGEEKLFF	TRBV9	few	TRBJ1-4	TRBD1
TGTGCCAGCAGGGGGTGGGGAGAGGACTATGGCTACACCTTC	CASRGWGEDYGYTF	TRBV5-6	NA	TRBJ1-2	NA
TGTGCCAGCAGCCGGGGACTAGGGGATGATGAGCAGTTCTTC	CASSRGLGDDEQFF	TRBV7-7	NA	TRBJ2-1	TRBD2
TGTGCCAGTAGTATTGGGACAGGGACCTCCTACGAGCAGTACTTC	CASSIGTGTSYEQYF	TRBV19	few	TRBJ2-7	TRBD1
TGTGCCAGCAGTGCCACACTAGCGGCTACCTACGAGCAGTACTTC	CASSATLAATYEQYF	TRBV28	NA	TRBJ2-7	TRBD2
TGCGCCAGCCAGATAGCCTTAGGGCGGCAATACGAGCAGTACTTC	CASQIALGRQYEQYF	TRBV5-1	few	TRBJ2-7	NA
TGCGCCAGCAGCCAAGATGGGTTGGTGGTCAGGCACTATGGCTACACCTTC	CASSQDGLVVRHYGYTF	TRBV4-1	NA	TRBJ1-2	NA
TGCGCCAGCAGCGCGGGGGAAGGAAAAGAGACCCAGTACTTC	CASSAGEGKETQYF	TRBV5-1	few	TRBJ2-5	TRBD2
TGTGCCAGCAGCACCCGTCGAAGGGACACTGCCTACGAGCAGTACTTC	CASSTRRRDTAYEQYF	TRBV9	NA	TRBJ2-7	NA
TGTGCCAGCAGTGCCCCCGGAGCGGGAACGTACAATGAGCAGTTCTTC	CASSAPGAGTYNEQFF	TRBV25-1	few	TRBJ2-1	TRBD2
TGCGCCAGCAGCCAACTCGCGGACAAAGACCATCCAGGCTCACCCCTCCACTTT	CASSQLADKDHPGSPLHF	TRBV4-1	NA	TRBJ1-6	NA
TGCGCCAGTCTCCCCTTGTACAGGGGAACCTACAATGAGCAGTTCTTC	CASLPLYRGTYNEQFF	TRBV10-2	NA	TRBJ2-1	TRBD1